A selection of T cell receptor beta chains follows, all from one sample in a study of Graves' ophthalmopathy and Graves' hyperthyroidism. A single record per CDR3 protein comes from TCRdb applying MiXCR to the multiplex PCR reads. In the table there are 500,000 to 800,000 distinct CDR3 sequences, roughly 39% of which are singletons. Input material: peripheral blood. The receptors derive from an adult man with Graves' ophthalmopathy. Both conserved end residues are part of each CDR3. A D gene is named only where the DNA matches it firmly. Clone size appears in some rows only: once, few, many, or a class for an expanded clone.

j_call clone_size v_call d_call cdr3_aa cdr3_nt
TRBJ2-6 . TRBV29-1 TRBD2 CSVEDAGDNVLTF TGCAGCGTTGAAGATGCGGGGGACAACGTCCTGACTTTC
TRBJ1-2 many TRBV19 TRBD1 CASIPRGHYGYTF TGTGCCAGTATCCCAAGGGGGCACTATGGCTACACCTTC
TRBJ1-5 . TRBV19 TRBD1 CASSSDRGEQPQHF TGTGCCAGTAGTTCCGACAGGGGTGAGCAGCCCCAGCATTTT
TRBJ1-3 . TRBV25-1 . CAWSVTGSGGNTIYF TGTGCCTGGAGTGTAACGGGGTCGGGTGGAAACACCATATATTTT
TRBJ2-7 . TRBV10-2 TRBD2 CASSQNGLAAYEQYF TGTGCCAGCAGCCAAAATGGACTAGCGGCCTACGAGCAGTACTTC
TRBJ1-1 . TRBV10-3 TRBD1 CASQDRGGMDTEAFF TGTGCCTCCCAGGACAGGGGAGGGATGGACACTGAAGCTTTCTTT
TRBJ2-7 many TRBV7-2 . CASSLRTPTYEQYF TGTGCCAGCAGCCTTAGGACACCAACCTACGAGCAGTACTTC
TRBJ2-2 . TRBV12-3/TRBV12-4 TRBD1 CASSYGQGGELFF TGTGCCAGCAGCTACGGACAGGGTGGGGAGCTGTTTTTT
TRBJ2-2 few TRBV7-3 TRBD1 CASSSWGTGDSGELFF TGTGCCAGCAGCTCGTGGGGGACAGGGGATTCCGGGGAGCTGTTTTTT
TRBJ2-7 . TRBV20-1 TRBD1 CSAGGTGGFSYEQYF TGCAGTGCTGGGGGGACAGGGGGATTCTCCTACGAGCAGTACTTC
TRBJ2-2 many TRBV19 . CASSIWEPLLNGELFF TGTGCCAGTAGTATCTGGGAGCCCCTACTGAACGGGGAGCTGTTTTTT
TRBJ1-1 . TRBV12-3/TRBV12-4 . CASSFASTHNTEAFF TGTGCCAGCAGTTTTGCGTCTACGCATAACACTGAAGCTTTCTTT
TRBJ2-5 . TRBV4-1 . CASSQGGQAGGTQYF TGCGCCAGCAGCCAAGGTGGGCAGGCCGGCGGGACCCAGTACTTC
TRBJ2-5 . TRBV29-1 . CSVDETVETQYF TGCAGCGTTGATGAGACAGTGGAGACCCAGTACTTC
TRBJ1-2 . TRBV7-9 TRBD1 CASSLAYGTGGYTF TGTGCCAGCAGCTTAGCCTACGGGACAGGGGGCTACACCTTC
TRBJ2-3 . TRBV29-1 TRBD1 CSVLGQAAKDTQYF TGCAGCGTTTTAGGACAGGCGGCCAAAGATACGCAGTATTTT
TRBJ1-5 . TRBV10-3 . CASRQGTGVSPQHF TGTGCCAGCAGGCAGGGGACCGGCGTTTCGCCCCAGCATTTT
TRBJ1-3 . TRBV10-3 . CAISDPTRAGNTIYF TGTGCCATCAGTGATCCGACCAGGGCCGGAAACACCATATATTTT